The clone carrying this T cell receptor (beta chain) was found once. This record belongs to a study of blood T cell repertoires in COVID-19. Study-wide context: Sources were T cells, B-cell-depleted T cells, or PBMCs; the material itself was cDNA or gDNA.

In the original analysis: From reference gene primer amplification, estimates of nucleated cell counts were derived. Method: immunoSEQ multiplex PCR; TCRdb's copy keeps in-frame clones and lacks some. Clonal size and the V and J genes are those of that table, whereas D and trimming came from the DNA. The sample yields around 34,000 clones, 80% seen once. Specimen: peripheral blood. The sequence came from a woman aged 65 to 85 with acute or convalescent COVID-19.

The CDR3 DNA follows: TGTGCCAGCTCCCCCGACAGGGATCGTTCGGGAACCTTC. It specifies CASSPDRDRSGTF. This chain links TRBV18 with TRBJ1-2, with TRBD1 identical over 7 bases. This CDR3 region has 13 residues. V lost 6 bases to trimming and J lost 14 bases; unmatched junction nucleotides: 15. CDR1 KGHSH and CDR2 LQKENI come from the germline V gene.